The 25 T cell receptor beta chains listed next were all sequenced from one sample in a study of cytomegalovirus exposure and HLA in healthy donors. The table came from immunoSEQ multiplex PCR; TCRdb's copy has only in-frame clones and leaves some out. The sample holds fewer than 400,000 clones, 86% seen once. Sequencing was done on a sample of PBMCs. The receptors shown here come from a woman aged 18-29 years in good health and CMV-seronegative.

This sequence joins TRBV2 and TRBJ2-5; TRBD2 matches at 9 bases. V trimming: 6 bases; J trimming: 5 bases; junction bases outside the gene matches: 7. This CDR3 region has 14 residues. The V gene's germline CDR1 is SNHLY and CDR2 FYNNEI. The CDR3 nucleotides are TGTGCCAGCAGCCCTAGCGGGACGCTGGAGACCCAGTACTTC. Its translation: CASSPSGTLETQYF.

The V call is TRBV5-4, the J call TRBJ2-2; maybe TRBD2 (6 bases). There are 16 residues in the CDR3. V was shortened by 2 bases and J by 0 bases, with 11 bases between the two germline ends. Germline values: CDR1 SGHNT, CDR2 YYREEE (reference sequence). CDR3 sequence: CASSFAGLTNTGELFF. The DNA for the CDR3 is TGTGCCAGCAGCTTTGCCGGACTAACGAACACCGGGGAGCTGTTTTTT.

The chain recombines TRBV28 with TRBJ2-7; D perhaps matches TRBD1 (6 bases). CDR3 length: 13 amino acids. Per the germline V gene, CDR1 is MDHEN and CDR2 is SYDVKM. Trimming stripped 7 bases from V and 3 bases from J, with 13 bases between. This CDR3 is CASKSGGDYEQYF. In DNA form, the CDR3 reads TGTGCCAGCAAGTCTGGGGGCGACTACGAGCAGTACTTC.

This rearrangement joins TRBV11-2 to TRBJ2-1; TRBD2 matches 9 bases. The germline gives CDR1 SGHAT, CDR2 FQNNGV. This CDR3 region has 16 residues. The V segment lost 3 bases and the J segment 0 bases; nucleotides outside the gene matches: 3. CDR3 in DNA: TGTGCCAGCAGCTTGCTAGCGGGAAGCTCCTACAATGAGCAGTTCTTC. Translating gives CASSLLAGSSYNEQFF.

The chain combines TRBV15 with TRBJ1-1; D is possibly TRBD1 (6 bases). The CDR3 length is 16 residues. Trimming removed 5 bases from V and 0 bases from J, with 16 bases in between. Germline V gene lookup returns CDR1 LNHNV and CDR2 YYDKDF (reference sequence). The CDR3 nucleotides read TGTGCCACCAGCCGCGAGACAGGTTGGATGAACACTGAAGCTTTCTTT. Amino acids: CATSRETGWMNTEAFF.

CDR3 sequence (DNA): TGTGCCAGCAGCACGCAGGTGACTGAAGCTTTCTTT. The encoded protein is CASSTQVTEAFF. V and J are TRBV7-9 and TRBJ1-1; D call uncertain. With 5 bases removed from V and 5 bases from J, the gap between germline ends came to 9 bases. The CDR3 has 12 amino acids. Per the germline V gene, CDR1 is SEHNR and CDR2 is FQNEAQ (reference sequence).

This clone was picked up a small number of times. V and J are TRBV4-2 and TRBJ2-7; TRBD1 matches at 8 bases. V shed 4 bases and J 3 bases; nucleotides not matched to a gene: 5. CDR3 length: 14 amino acids. Germline V CDR1 and CDR2: LGHNA, YNFKEQ. The CDR3 nucleotides read TGTGCCAGCAGCCCCGGGACAGGCGGCTACGAGCAGTACTTC. This sequence encodes CASSPGTGGYEQYF.

The chain employs TRBV7-2 and TRBJ2-7; D not certain. The CDR3 is 15 amino acids. The V end was cut by 3 bases, the J end by 0 bases, with 12 bases between. Germline CDR1 reads SGHTA; CDR2 reads FQGNSA. CDR3 nucleotide sequence: TGTGCCAGCAGCTTTGCAGGCTTGAACTCCTACGAGCAGTACTTC. Encoded protein: CASSFAGLNSYEQYF.

This clone was seen a single time. The genes are TRBV4-1 and TRBJ2-1; possibly TRBD1 for D (6 bases). The germline V gene has CDR1 MGHRA and CDR2 YSYEKL. V shed 1 base and J shed 3 bases, with 10 bases lying between them. This CDR3 region has 15 residues. The CDR3 sequence is CASSQGDTFYNEQFF. DNA of the CDR3: TGCGCCAGCAGCCAAGGGGACACCTTCTACAATGAGCAGTTCTTC.

The gene calls are TRBV11-2 and TRBJ2-3; 11 nucleotides match TRBD2. J was trimmed by 4 bases and V by 5 bases; bases with no gene match: 11. The CDR3 extends over 17 amino acids. Germline values: CDR1 SGHAT, CDR2 FQNNGV. The CDR3 reads CASSLQGSGRGSDTQYF. The CDR3 DNA follows: TGTGCCAGCAGCCTCCAGGGTAGCGGGAGGGGCTCAGATACGCAGTATTTT.

This chain connects TRBV28 to TRBJ2-5; unclear D gene. CDR1 MDHEN and CDR2 SYDVKM come from the germline V gene. V shed 5 bases and J shed 1 base, with 14 bases lying between them. The CDR3 length is 15 residues. CDR3 DNA sequence: TGTGCCAGCAGTCATCCCCAAGCCGCCCAAGAGACCCAGTACTTC. Translated, it gives CASSHPQAAQETQYF.

This chain connects TRBV7-9 to TRBJ2-1; possibly TRBD2 for D (6 bases). This CDR3 is 15 amino acids long. Germline CDR1 SEHNR, CDR2 FQNEAQ (reference sequence). V lost 5 bases to trimming and J lost 0 bases, with 11 bases between them. CDR3 protein: CASSRDSSSYNEQFF. The CDR3 nucleotides are TGTGCCAGCAGCCGGGACTCAAGCTCCTACAATGAGCAGTTCTTC.

The V gene is TRBV10-3, the J gene TRBJ2-1; 7 bases map to TRBD1. The germline V gene encodes CDR1 ENHRY and CDR2 SYGVKD. V lost 7 bases to trimming and J lost 5 bases; unmatched junction nucleotides: 17. This CDR3 region has 17 residues. The CDR3 reads CAIIVFQQGNCHNEQFF. The CDR3 DNA follows: TGTGCCATCATAGTTTTCCAACAGGGGAATTGCCACAATGAGCAGTTCTTC.

The rearrangement links TRBV29-1 to TRBJ1-1; a weak D match, TRBD1 (5 bases). There are 12 residues in the CDR3. The ends were cut back, 7 bases at V and 5 bases at J, with 14 bases in the middle. Looked up from germline, CDR1 is SQVTM and CDR2 is ANQGSEA. The CDR3 nucleotides are TGCAGCGCTTCGCCTGGGGCAACTGAAGCTTTCTTT. Protein product: CSASPGATEAFF.

The V and J genes are TRBV28 and TRBJ2-7, with 9 bases aligning to TRBD2. Trimming took 4 bases from V and 2 from J; bases not matched to a gene: 21. The CDR3 is 20 residues long. Germline CDR1 is MDHEN and CDR2 is SYDVKM. CDR3 nucleotides: TGTGCCAGCAGTTCTAAGGACAGTTACCAAATTAGCGGGAGTCCCTACGAGCAGTACTTC. Translating it yields CASSSKDSYQISGSPYEQYF.

The chain employs TRBV25-1 and TRBJ2-2, with 9 bases lining up with TRBD1. Germline CDR1 and CDR2: MGHDK and SYGVNS. V dropped 7 bases and J dropped 5; count of bases not matched to a gene: 14. The length of the CDR3 is 17 residues. In nucleotides, the CDR3 is TGTGCCAGCATCCCCCAAAGTGGGACAGGGCGTACCGGGGAGCTGTTTTTT. This translates into CASIPQSGTGRTGELFF.

The V call is TRBV28, the J call TRBJ2-7; 8 bases map to TRBD2. With V trimmed by 10 bases and J by 6 bases, 5 bases remained unmatched. CDR1 and CDR2 (germline): MDHEN, SYDVKM. CDR3 length equals 11 residues. CDR3 nucleotides: TGTGCCACCACGGGGGGGTCCGAGCAGTACTTC. This encodes CATTGGSEQYF.

This clone was seen only a few times. The V and J genes are TRBV5-1 and TRBJ2-7; D remains unclear. The germline V and J ends were trimmed by 4 bases and 5 bases, with 13 bases remaining between them. CDR3 length: 13 residues. The germline V gene has CDR1 SGHRS and CDR2 YFSETQ. The CDR3 here is CASSAIELHEQYF. The CDR3 region has the DNA TGCGCCAGCAGCGCCATTGAGCTACACGAGCAGTACTTC.

The chain combines TRBV4-2 with TRBJ2-7; D perhaps matches TRBD1 (5 bases). V lost 0 bases, J lost 2 bases, and 17 bases lay in between. The CDR3 loop spans 17 amino acids. Germline V gives CDR1 LGHNA, CDR2 YNFKEQ. The CDR3 reads CASSQDPGRALTYEQYF. DNA of the CDR3: TGTGCCAGCAGCCAAGATCCGGGCAGGGCCCTCACCTACGAGCAGTACTTC.

CDR3 nucleotide sequence: TGTGCCAGCAGCCTCGGTGGCAGGGGGCTGACAGATACGCAGTATTTT. This translates into CASSLGGRGLTDTQYF. The chain combines TRBV21-1 with TRBJ2-3; the D call in the table, TRBD1, was not verified against the DNA. TRBV21-1 is described as a pseudogene. The CDR3 length is 16 residues.

The J gene is TRBJ1-1, the V gene TRBV4-3; no clear D. The length of the CDR3 is 13 residues. The V gene's germline CDR1 is LGHNA and CDR2 YSLEER. The ends were cut back, 0 bases at V and 5 bases at J, with 7 bases in the middle. The CDR3 coding sequence is TGCGCCAGCAGCCAAGATTCAGTTACTGAAGCTTTCTTT. Translated: CASSQDSVTEAFF.

This clone was observed a handful of times. V gene TRBV11-2 combines with J gene TRBJ2-2; 9 bases fit TRBD2. Per germline, CDR1 SGHAT and CDR2 FQNNGV. V gave up 6 bases and J gave up 3 bases; unmatched junction bases: 5. This CDR3 contains 15 residues. In nucleotides, the CDR3 is TGTGCCAGCAGGCCACTAGCGGGCGACACCGGGGAGCTGTTTTTT. Translation: CASRPLAGDTGELFF.

This clone was detected a few times. The chain couples TRBV9 to TRBJ1-2; 8 positions match TRBD1. Trimming removed 0 bases from V and 4 bases from J; junction bases left unmatched: 11. From germline, CDR1 is SGDLS and CDR2 YYNGEE. The CDR3 has 17 residues. The CDR3: CASSVDDGTGLTYGYTF. CDR3 coding DNA: TGTGCCAGCAGCGTAGATGATGGGACAGGACTTACCTATGGCTACACCTTC.

The J gene is TRBJ1-4, the V gene TRBV29-1; 10 bases are a match to TRBD1. CDR3 size: 13 residues. Germline V gene lookup returns CDR1 SQVTM and CDR2 ANQGSEA. The trim removed 5 bases at V and 8 bases at J, leaving 5 bases unmatched. The CDR3 reads CSVPGTGDEKLFF. CDR3 bases: TGCAGCGTTCCCGGGACAGGGGACGAAAAACTGTTTTTT. The complete variable domain, with remaining parts taken from reference TRBV29-1 and TRBJ1-4, reads SAVISQKPSRDICQRGTSLTIQCQVDSQVTMMFWYRQQPGQSLTLIATANQGSEATYESGFVIDKFPISRPNLTFSTLTVSNMSPEDSSIYLCSVPGTGDEKLFFGSGTQLSVL.

CDR3 sequence: CASVLQGWSNQPQHF. The CDR3 DNA follows: TGTGCCAGCGTCCTCCAGGGTTGGAGCAATCAGCCCCAGCATTTT. The gene calls are TRBV28 and TRBJ1-5; maybe TRBD1 (5 bases). The germline V gene encodes CDR1 MDHEN and CDR2 SYDVKM. The CDR3 covers 15 residues. V gave up 8 bases and J gave up 1 base, with 15 bases separating them. Full variable domain (rest looked up from reference TRBV28 and TRBJ1-5): DVKVTQSSRYLVKRTGEKVFLECVQDMDHENMFWYRQDPGLGLRLIYFSYDVKMKEKGDIPEGYSVSREKKERFSLILESASTNQTSMYLCASVLQGWSNQPQHFGDGTRLSIL.